This TCR beta chain comes out of a study of shared clonotypes between healthy human individuals. The authors divided CD4+ cells into CD45RA+ naive and CD45RA-negative memory subsets. Only in-frame clones appear in the TCRdb table, and some are missing; sequencing was by immunoSEQ multiplex PCR. The table includes 180,000 or so clones, about 93% detected once. V lost 4 bases and J lost 3; bases outside the gene matches: 6. Germline V lookup: CDR1 SSHAT, CDR2 FNYEAQ (reference sequence). The length of the CDR3 is 15 residues. The study, taken as a whole, reports: Sorted-subset sequencing was shown by rarefaction to be incomplete despite large depth. Four donors had 5% to 6% of their naive CD4 clonotypes in common.

Notes on this clone: Its antigen is unidentified.

The sequence was collected from a woman under 40 in good health. Sequencing input: naive CD4+ T cells sorted from blood. Documented subset: CD45RA+ positively selected. The chain is built from TRBV7-7 and TRBJ2-5; 9 bases line up with TRBD2. CDR3 bases: TGTGCCAGCAGCTCTATTAGCGGGAGTGAAGAGACCCAGTACTTC. Its protein product is CASSSISGSEETQYF.